These 9 T cell receptor beta chains came from one sample sequenced in a study of T cell responses to AZD1222 COVID-19 vaccine. This table comes from immunoSEQ multiplex PCR, and its TCRdb copy is limited to in-frame clones, with some not included. The sample carries about 100,000 clones, over 75% recorded once. This specimen was peripheral blood, taken on day 0 of AZD1222 vaccination. These receptors originate from an adult in good health.

The chain uses TRBV9 and TRBJ1-2; D perhaps matches TRBD1 (5 bases). From germline, CDR1 is SGDLS and CDR2 YYNGEE. V was shortened by 4 bases and J by 4 bases, with 20 bases between the two germline ends. There are 16 residues in the CDR3. The CDR3: CASSTRGGPGGYGYTF. CDR3 sequence (DNA): TGTGCCAGCAGCACCCGGGGGGGACCCGGTGGCTATGGCTACACCTTC.

This sequence joins TRBV5-1 and TRBJ1-2, with 7 bases fitting TRBD1. The CDR3 has 14 amino acids. Germline trimming cut 4 bases from V and 3 bases from J; bases unmatched to any gene: 6. The germline gives CDR1 SGHRS, CDR2 YFSETQ. Here the CDR3 reads CASSTTGIDYGYTF. The CDR3 DNA reads as TGCGCCAGCAGCACGACAGGGATCGACTATGGCTACACCTTC.

Here the CDR3 DNA reads TGTGCCAGCAGCCGAAACACCGGGCCGGGGACCCATGGCTACACCTTC. Protein product: CASSRNTGPGTHGYTF. The V gene is TRBV3-1 (or the pseudogene TRBV3-2), the J gene TRBJ1-2; D perhaps matches TRBD1 (5 bases). There are 16 residues in the CDR3. The germline V gene has CDR1 LGHDT and CDR2 YNNKEL (reference sequence). The ends were cut back, 4 bases at V and 6 bases at J, with 21 bases in the middle.

This clone was observed a handful of times. J is TRBJ2-3 and V is TRBV21-1; the table's D call of TRBD2 was not tested on the DNA. TRBV21-1 is given as a pseudogene. This CDR3 comprises 16 residues. The CDR3 DNA reads as TGTGCCAGCAGCAGGGTCGCGACTTGCGGCACAGATACGCAGTATTTT. Its translation: CASSRVATCGTDTQYF.

The chain carries TRBV5-1 and TRBJ2-5; no firm D call. V gave up 3 bases and J gave up 0 bases, with 21 bases separating them. CDR3 length: 18 residues. Germline V gene sequence: CDR1 SGHRS, CDR2 YFSETQ. The CDR3 region is CASSSPRNWGKNQETQYF. Here the CDR3 DNA reads TGCGCCAGCAGCTCACCCCGAAACTGGGGAAAGAACCAAGAGACCCAGTACTTC.

The rearrangement links TRBV5-1 to TRBJ2-1; 7 nucleotides align to TRBD2. Germline V lookup: CDR1 SGHRS, CDR2 YFSETQ. V shed 0 bases, J shed 0 bases, and the junction held 9 bases outside the gene matches. This CDR3 is 18 amino acids long. This CDR3 is CASSLGHGGSISYNEQFF. CDR3 nucleotide sequence: TGCGCCAGCAGCTTGGGGCATGGCGGGAGTATCTCCTACAATGAGCAGTTCTTC.

The chain couples TRBV12-3 or TRBV12-4 to TRBJ2-7; 9 bases agree with TRBD1. V shed 5 bases and J 10 bases; nucleotides not matched to a gene: 9. This CDR3 has 13 amino acids. DNA of the CDR3: TGTGCCAGCAGTCCTGGGACAGGGTACCCTCAGTACTTC. Its translation: CASSPGTGYPQYF.

The chain carries TRBV5-1 and TRBJ1-2; TRBD1 aligns across 8 bases. The CDR3 spans 15 residues. Per germline, CDR1 SGHRS and CDR2 YFSETQ. V lost 0 bases to trimming and J lost 4 bases; unmatched junction nucleotides: 5. In nucleotides, the CDR3 is TGCGCCAGCAGCTTGGCCGCAGGGGGCTTCTATGGCTACACCTTC. As protein: CASSLAAGGFYGYTF.

The chain employs TRBV15 and TRBJ2-6; D perhaps matches TRBD2 (5 bases). V gave up 5 bases and J gave up 4 bases, with 12 bases separating them. The CDR3 totals 15 residues. From germline, CDR1 is LNHNV and CDR2 YYDKDF (reference sequence). This CDR3 reads CATSPVREGANVLTF. In nucleotides, the CDR3 is TGTGCCACCAGCCCGGTGAGGGAAGGGGCCAACGTCCTGACTTTC.